This record covers a single TCR beta chain. The data are from a study of blood T cell repertoires in COVID-19. Across the whole study: Specimens from acute and convalescent COVID-19 originated in the United States, Italy and Spain. Sample material is recorded as cDNA or gDNA derived from T cells, B-cell-depleted T cells, or PBMCs.

The CDR3 consists of 19 residues. The V and J ends lost 0 bases and 7 bases, in that order; junction bases with no gene match: 14. Germline values: CDR1 ENHRY, CDR2 SYGVKD. Authors' methods: Nucleated cell counts were estimated from reference gene primer amplification. The protocol was immunoSEQ multiplex PCR, while the TCRdb copy is restricted to in-frame clones and leaves out a portion. V, J and clone size reflect that table, while D and trimming were determined from the DNA. This table has over 90,000 clones, about 90% appearing once. J is TRBJ2-6 and V is TRBV10-3; 8 bases map to TRBD1. This receptor was obtained from a human donor in a cohort sampled during active COVID-19. Sample: peripheral blood. Here the CDR3 DNA reads TGTGCCATCAGTGAGTCGACGGCAGGGGGCAATCTGGGAGCCAACGTCCTGACTTTC. This translates into CAISESTAGGNLGANVLTF.